This T cell receptor beta chain derives from a study of graft-versus-host responses after intestinal transplantation (dated by TCRdb to about 2021). About the investigation overall: Multivisceral, liver-intestinal, or isolated intestinal transplants were received by the recipients. To identify alloreactive clones, pre-transplant mixed lymphocyte reaction products were sequenced and compared with unstimulated pre-transplant donor and recipient T cells. A peak of at least 4% donor T cells among recipient peripheral blood mononuclear cells was the definition used for donor T cell macrochimerism. Every recipient was given anti-thymocyte globulin induction, then maintenance tacrolimus and steroids for approximately 3 years. Of the roughly 25 intestinal transplant recipients enrolled in the cohort, one of whom was a retransplant, 3 patients without pretransplant specimens were excluded. Rather than going through the commercial service, samples from three later patients were sequenced in-house on an Illumina MiSeq and processed with MiXCR. Bulk TCR-beta CDR3 sequencing was used to track graft-versus-host and host-versus-graft alloreactive T cell clones in the graft, circulation and bone marrow after intestinal transplantation. The paper's findings and limits, for the study overall: GvH clones turned up in recipient bone marrow, with some appearing earlier in ileal mucosa or blood, a pattern consistent with an intestinal mucosal origin. In patients with donor T cell macrochimerism, the allografts had high GvH to HvG T cell clonal ratios. The relatively low number and heterogeneity of intestinal transplant patients limited the conclusions. Early after transplant, peak levels of circulating GvH clones were found to be associated with declines in HvG clones.

Receptor libraries were prepared by the immunoSEQ multiplex PCR assay. For most patients, genomic DNA was isolated using the Qiagen DNeasy Blood and Tissue Kit and was shipped frozen to Adaptive Biotechnologies for TCR sequencing. For most patients, genomic DNA was subjected to high-throughput TCR-beta CDR3 sequencing by Adaptive Biotechnologies. Under the source paper's analysis protocol: TCR sequencing data for around 19 patients were retrieved from Adaptive's ImmunoSEQ software; three other patients were processed with MiXCR and VDJtools. CD4 versus CD8 sorting errors were corrected by removing sequences found in both subsets at a frequency ratio below 5:1. CDR3 nucleotide sequences shared between donor and recipient were removed because their origin could not be assigned. At least 2-fold expansion over unstimulated cells and a minimum CFSE-low frequency of 0.002% (template counts) or 0.001% (read counts) were required for clones to be classified as alloreactive. Clones were considered mappable if detected in sequenced pre-transplant spleen, lymph node, or MLR CFSE-low populations of the donor or recipient. Cumulative frequency of alloreactive clones was calculated as a percentage of all sequences weighted by copy number. Imported from immuneACCESS, the table was reduced by TCRdb to in-frame sequences with V and J called. These copies leave out some clones; in studies compared against another copy, an unresolved V gene accounts for under half, and the cause of the remainder is not known. That table is the source of V, J and clone size, and D and trimming were worked out from the DNA. For this sample the table gives 75,000 to 95,000 clones, of which just over 90% were detected only once. The ten largest clones capture 1.5% to 2.5% of the sample.

Trimming takes 2 bases from V and 3 bases from J, and the germline ends sit 3 bases apart. Per the germline V gene, SGHTA is the CDR1 and FQGNSA is the CDR2. The CDR3 measures 12 amino acids from cysteine to phenylalanine. Only CDR3 DNA is held: 36 bases, read in frame from base 1. What the time point label conveys for this sample: cells obtained before transplantation from donor or recipient. CD3+CD4+ and CD3+CD8+ populations were FACS-sorted from unstimulated pre-transplant donor and recipient cells taken from spleen or lymph nodes. With respect to this clone: This receptor's antigen is unknown. No base qualities exist here, and no much larger clone lies one base off it.

The TCR was taken from a human donor who received an intestinal transplant. The chain is encoded by TRBV7-2 joined to TRBJ2-3; the D segment cannot be called with confidence. Sequencing used unstimulated CD8+ T cells sorted from spleen or lymph node cells, obtained before intestinal transplant. The CDR3 has the sequence CASSLYTDTQYF. The nucleotides are TGTGCCAGCAGCTTATATACAGATACGCAGTATTTT.